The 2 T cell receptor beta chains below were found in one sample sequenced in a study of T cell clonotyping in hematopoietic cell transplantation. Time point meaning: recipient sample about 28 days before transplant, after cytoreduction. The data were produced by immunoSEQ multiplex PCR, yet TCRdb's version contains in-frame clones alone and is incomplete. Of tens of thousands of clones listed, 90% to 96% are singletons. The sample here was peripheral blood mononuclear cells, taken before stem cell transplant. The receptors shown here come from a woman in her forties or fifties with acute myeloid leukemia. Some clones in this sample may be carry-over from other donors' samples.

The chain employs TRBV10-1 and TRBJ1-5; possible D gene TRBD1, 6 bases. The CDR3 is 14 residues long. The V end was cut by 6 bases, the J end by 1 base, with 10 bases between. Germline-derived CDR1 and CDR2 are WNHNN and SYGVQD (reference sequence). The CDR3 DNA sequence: TGCGCCAGCAGCTCCGGACAGAGCAATCAGCCCCAGCATTTT. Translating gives CASSSGQSNQPQHF.

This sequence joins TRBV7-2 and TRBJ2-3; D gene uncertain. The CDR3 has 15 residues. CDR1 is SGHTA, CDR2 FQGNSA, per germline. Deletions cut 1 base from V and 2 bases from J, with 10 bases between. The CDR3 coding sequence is TGTGCCAGCAGCTTAGGGACCGACCTCACAGATACGCAGTATTTT. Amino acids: CASSLGTDLTDTQYF.